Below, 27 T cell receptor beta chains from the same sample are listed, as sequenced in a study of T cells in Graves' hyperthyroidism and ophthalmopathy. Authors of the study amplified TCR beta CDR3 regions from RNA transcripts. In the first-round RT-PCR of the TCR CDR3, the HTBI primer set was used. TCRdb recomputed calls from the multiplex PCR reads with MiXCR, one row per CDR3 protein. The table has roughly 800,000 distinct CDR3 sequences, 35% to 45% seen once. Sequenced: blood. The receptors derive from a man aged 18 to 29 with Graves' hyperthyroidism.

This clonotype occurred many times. The CDR3 DNA is TGTGCCAGCAGCCCCCGGGACAGGGGGTATGGCTACACCTTC. It encodes CASSPRDRGYGYTF. The chain links TRBV12-3 or TRBV12-4 to TRBJ1-2, with 11 positions matching TRBD1. The CDR3 is 14 amino acids. Trimming at V came to 6 bases and at J to 5 bases, leaving 5 bases not matched to a gene.

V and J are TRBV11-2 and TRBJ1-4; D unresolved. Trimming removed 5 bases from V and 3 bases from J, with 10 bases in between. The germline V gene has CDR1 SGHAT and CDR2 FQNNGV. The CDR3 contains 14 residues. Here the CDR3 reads CASSRWRSNEKLFF. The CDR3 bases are TGTGCCAGCAGCCGCTGGCGGTCTAATGAAAAACTGTTTTTT.

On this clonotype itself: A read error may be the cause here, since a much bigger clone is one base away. CDR3 sequence (DNA): TGCAGCATTGAAAAGGCTTATGGCTACACCTTC. Translating it yields CSIEKAYGYTF. This rearrangement joins TRBV29-1 to TRBJ1-2; D uncertain. Germline V gene sequence: CDR1 SQVTM, CDR2 ANQGSEA. This CDR3 is 11 amino acids long. Based on the CDR3 plus reference TRBV29-1 and TRBJ1-2, the full variable domain is SAVISQKPSRDICQRGTSLTIQCQVDSQVTMMFWYRQQPGQSLTLIATANQGSEATYESGFVIDKFPISRPNLTFSTLTVSNMSPEDSSIYLCSIEKAYGYTFGSGTRLTVV.

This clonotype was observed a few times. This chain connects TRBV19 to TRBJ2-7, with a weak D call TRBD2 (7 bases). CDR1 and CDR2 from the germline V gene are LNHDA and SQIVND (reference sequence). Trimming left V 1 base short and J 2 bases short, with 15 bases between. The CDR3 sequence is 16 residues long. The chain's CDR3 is CASSIVGASGTYEQYF. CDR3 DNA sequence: TGTGCCAGTAGTATAGTGGGGGCTAGCGGCACCTACGAGCAGTACTTC.

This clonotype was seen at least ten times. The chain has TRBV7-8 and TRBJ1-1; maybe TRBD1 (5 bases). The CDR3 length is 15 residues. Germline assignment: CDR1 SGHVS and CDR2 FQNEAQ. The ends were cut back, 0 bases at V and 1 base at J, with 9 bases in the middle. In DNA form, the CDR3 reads TGTGCCAGCAGCTTAGCCACCGGACAGAACACTGAAGCTTTCTTT. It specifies CASSLATGQNTEAFF.

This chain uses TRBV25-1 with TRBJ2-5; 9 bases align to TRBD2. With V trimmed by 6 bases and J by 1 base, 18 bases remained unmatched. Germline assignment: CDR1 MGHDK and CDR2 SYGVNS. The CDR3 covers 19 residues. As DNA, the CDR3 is TGTGCCAGCAGCTTAGCTTTTCCTTGGGTAGCGGGGGTCCAAGAGACCCAGTACTTC. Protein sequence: CASSLAFPWVAGVQETQYF.

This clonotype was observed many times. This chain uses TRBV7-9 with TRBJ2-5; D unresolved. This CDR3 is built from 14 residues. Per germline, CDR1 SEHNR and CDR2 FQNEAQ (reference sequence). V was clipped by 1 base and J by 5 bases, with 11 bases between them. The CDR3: CASSLGVNPETQYF. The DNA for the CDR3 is TGTGCCAGCAGCTTAGGGGTTAACCCGGAGACCCAGTACTTC.

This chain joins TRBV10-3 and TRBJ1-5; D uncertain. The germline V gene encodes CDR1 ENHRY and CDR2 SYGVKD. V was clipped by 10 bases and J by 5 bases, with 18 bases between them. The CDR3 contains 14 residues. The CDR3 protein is CASSKARGDQPQHF. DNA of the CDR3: TGTGCCAGCAGCAAAGCACGGGGAGATCAGCCCCAGCATTTT.

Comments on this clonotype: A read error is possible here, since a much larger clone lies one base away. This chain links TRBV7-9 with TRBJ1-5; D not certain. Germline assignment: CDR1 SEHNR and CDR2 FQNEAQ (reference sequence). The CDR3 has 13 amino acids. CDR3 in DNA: TGTGCCAGCAGCTTTGGGGTAAATCAGCCCAAGCATTTT. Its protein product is CASSFGVNQPKHF.

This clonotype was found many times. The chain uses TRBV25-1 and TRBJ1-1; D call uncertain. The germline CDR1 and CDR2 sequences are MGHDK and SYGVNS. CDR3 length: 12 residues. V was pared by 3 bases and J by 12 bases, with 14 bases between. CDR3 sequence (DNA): TGTGCCAGCAGTGAGGCCCTGACGCGGTCTTTCTTT. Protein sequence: CASSEALTRSFF.

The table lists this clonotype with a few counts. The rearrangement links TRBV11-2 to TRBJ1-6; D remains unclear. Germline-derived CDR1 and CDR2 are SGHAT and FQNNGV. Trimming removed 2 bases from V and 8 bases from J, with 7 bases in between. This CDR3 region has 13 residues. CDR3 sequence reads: CASSLNQYSPLHF. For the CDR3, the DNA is TGTGCCAGCAGCTTAAATCAGTATTCACCCCTCCACTTT.

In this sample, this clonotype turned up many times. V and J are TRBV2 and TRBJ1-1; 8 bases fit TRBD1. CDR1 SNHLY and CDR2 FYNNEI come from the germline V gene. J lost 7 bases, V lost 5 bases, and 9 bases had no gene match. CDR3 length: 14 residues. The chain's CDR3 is CASSLRDRRSEAFF. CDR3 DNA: TGTGCCAGCAGTCTCCGGGACAGGCGTAGTGAAGCTTTCTTT.

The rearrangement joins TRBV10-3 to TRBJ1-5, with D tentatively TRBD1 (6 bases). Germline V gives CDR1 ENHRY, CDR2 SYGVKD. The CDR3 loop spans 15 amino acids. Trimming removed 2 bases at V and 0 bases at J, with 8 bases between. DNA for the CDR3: TGTGCCATCAGTGAGCAGGGGAATAGCAATCAGCCCCAGCATTTT. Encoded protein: CAISEQGNSNQPQHF.

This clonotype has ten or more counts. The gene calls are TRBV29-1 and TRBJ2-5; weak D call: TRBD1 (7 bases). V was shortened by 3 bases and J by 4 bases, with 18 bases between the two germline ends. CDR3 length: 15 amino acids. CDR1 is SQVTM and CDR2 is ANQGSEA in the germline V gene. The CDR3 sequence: CSVDRGTAGGETQYF. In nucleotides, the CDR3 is TGCAGCGTTGACAGGGGGACGGCCGGGGGAGAGACCCAGTACTTC. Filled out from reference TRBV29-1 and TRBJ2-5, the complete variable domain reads SAVISQKPSRDICQRGTSLTIQCQVDSQVTMMFWYRQQPGQSLTLIATANQGSEATYESGFVIDKFPISRPNLTFSTLTVSNMSPEDSSIYLCSVDRGTAGGETQYFGPGTRLLVL.

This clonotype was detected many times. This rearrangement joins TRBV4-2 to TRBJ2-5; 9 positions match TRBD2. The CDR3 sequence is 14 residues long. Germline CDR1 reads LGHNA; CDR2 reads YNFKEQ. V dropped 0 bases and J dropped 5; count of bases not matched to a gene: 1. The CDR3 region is CASSQESGRETQYF. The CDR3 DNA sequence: TGTGCCAGCAGCCAAGAGAGCGGGAGGGAGACCCAGTACTTC.

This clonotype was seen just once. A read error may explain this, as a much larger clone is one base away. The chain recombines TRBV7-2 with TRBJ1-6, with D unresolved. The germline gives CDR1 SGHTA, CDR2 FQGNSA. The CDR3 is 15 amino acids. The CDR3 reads CASTSIWSYNSPPHF. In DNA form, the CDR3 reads TGTGCCAGCACCTCGATCTGGAGCTATAATTCACCCCCCCACTTT.

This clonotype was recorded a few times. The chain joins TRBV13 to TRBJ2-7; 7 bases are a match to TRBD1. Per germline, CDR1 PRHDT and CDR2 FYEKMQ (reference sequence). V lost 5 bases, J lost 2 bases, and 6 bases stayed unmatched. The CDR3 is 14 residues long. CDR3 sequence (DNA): TGTGCCAGCAGCCCAGGACAGGCCCCCTACGAGCAGTACTTC. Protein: CASSPGQAPYEQYF.

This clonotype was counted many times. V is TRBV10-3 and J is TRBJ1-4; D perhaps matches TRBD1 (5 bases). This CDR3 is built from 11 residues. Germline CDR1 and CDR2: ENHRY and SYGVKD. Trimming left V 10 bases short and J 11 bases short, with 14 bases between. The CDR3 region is CATGTEEKLFF. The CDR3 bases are TGTGCCACCGGGACGGAAGAGAAACTGTTTTTT.

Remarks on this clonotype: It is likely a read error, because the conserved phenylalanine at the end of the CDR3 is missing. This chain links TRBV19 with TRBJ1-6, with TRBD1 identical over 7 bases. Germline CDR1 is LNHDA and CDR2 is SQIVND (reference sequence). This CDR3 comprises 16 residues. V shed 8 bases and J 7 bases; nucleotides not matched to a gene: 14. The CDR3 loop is CASATGRGQWNSPLHS. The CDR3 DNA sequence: TGTGCCAGTGCAACAGGGAGGGGACAGTGGAATTCACCCCTCCACTCT.

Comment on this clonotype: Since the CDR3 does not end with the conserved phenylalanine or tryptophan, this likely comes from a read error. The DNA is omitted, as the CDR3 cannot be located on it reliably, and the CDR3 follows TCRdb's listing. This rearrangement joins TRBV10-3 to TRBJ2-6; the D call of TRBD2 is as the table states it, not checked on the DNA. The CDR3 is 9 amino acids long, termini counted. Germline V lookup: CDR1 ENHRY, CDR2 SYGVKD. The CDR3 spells CAIRTQGLA.

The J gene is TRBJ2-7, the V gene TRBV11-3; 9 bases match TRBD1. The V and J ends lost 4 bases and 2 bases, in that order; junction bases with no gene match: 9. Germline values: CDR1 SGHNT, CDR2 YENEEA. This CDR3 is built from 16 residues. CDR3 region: CASSSAIGQGTYEQYF. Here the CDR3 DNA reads TGTGCCAGCAGCTCCGCGATTGGACAGGGGACCTACGAGCAGTACTTC.

The CDR3 coding sequence is TGTGCCAGCAGTGAAGAGAGCGGCTGGGTCTACGAGCAGTACTTC. The encoded protein is CASSEESGWVYEQYF. The V gene is TRBV25-1, the J gene TRBJ2-7; a possible D gene is TRBD2 (5 bases). Germline values: CDR1 MGHDK, CDR2 SYGVNS. The V end lost 2 bases, the J end lost 3 bases, and 14 bases lay between the germline ends. The CDR3 length is 15 residues.

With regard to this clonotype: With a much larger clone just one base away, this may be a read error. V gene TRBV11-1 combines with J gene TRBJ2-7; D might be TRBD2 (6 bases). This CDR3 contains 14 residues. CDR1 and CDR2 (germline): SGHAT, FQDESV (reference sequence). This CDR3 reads CSVLFQGGSYEQDF. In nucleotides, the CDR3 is TGCAGCGTACTATTCCAGGGAGGCTCCTACGAGCAGGACTTC.

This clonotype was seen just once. In DNA form, the CDR3 reads TGTGCCGTCTCTAACACCGGGACAGGCCGCTACGAGCAGTACTTC. This encodes CAVSNTGTGRYEQYF. The J gene is TRBJ2-7, the V gene TRBV10-3, with TRBD1 identical over 8 bases. The germline gives CDR1 ENHRY, CDR2 SYGVKD. The V and J ends lost 11 bases and 3 bases, in that order; junction bases with no gene match: 15. The CDR3 runs to 15 residues.

The CDR3 spells CSASLGQINQPQHF. Here the CDR3 DNA reads TGCAGTGCTAGTTTAGGACAGATCAATCAGCCCCAGCATTTT. The V gene is TRBV20-1, the J gene TRBJ1-5; D is possibly TRBD1 (6 bases). Germline CDR1 DFQATT, CDR2 SNEGSKA (reference sequence). V lost 3 bases to trimming and J lost 3 bases, with 12 bases between them. CDR3 length: 14 residues.

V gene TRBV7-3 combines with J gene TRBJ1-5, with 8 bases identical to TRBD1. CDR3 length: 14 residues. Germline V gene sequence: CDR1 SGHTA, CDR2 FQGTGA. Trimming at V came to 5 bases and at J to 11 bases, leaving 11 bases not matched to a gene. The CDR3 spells CASSPTGDKEAQHF. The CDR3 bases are TGTGCCAGCAGCCCGACAGGGGACAAAGAGGCCCAGCATTTT.

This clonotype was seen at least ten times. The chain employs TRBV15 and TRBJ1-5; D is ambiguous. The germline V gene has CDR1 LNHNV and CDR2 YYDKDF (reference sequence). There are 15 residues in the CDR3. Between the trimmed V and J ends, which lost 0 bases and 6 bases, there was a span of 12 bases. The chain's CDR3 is CATSRDLGRGQPQHF. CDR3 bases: TGTGCCACCAGCAGAGATCTGGGGAGAGGTCAGCCCCAGCATTTT. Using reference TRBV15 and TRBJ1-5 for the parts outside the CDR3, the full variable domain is DAMVIQNPRYQVTQFGKPVTLSCSQTLNHNVMYWYQQKSSQAPKLLFHYYDKDFNNEADTPDNFQSRRPNTSFCFLDIRSPGLGDTAMYLCATSRDLGRGQPQHFGDGTRLSIL.